What follows are 32 T cell receptor beta chains derived from one specimen sequenced in a study of control samples from healthy donors and cancer patients (dated by TCRdb to about 2020). The protocol used for the library was the immunoSEQ multiplex PCR assay. Not all clones reach the TCRdb copy of this immuneACCESS table, which keeps in-frame sequences only. Checked studies attribute under half of the gap to unresolved V genes and leave the rest unexplained. A total of about 60,000 clones appear in this sample, 90% of them only once. Together, the top ten hold more than 0.95% of the sample. The sequenced sample consisted of PBMCs. These receptors were collected from a woman in her forties or fifties with colorectal cancer.

This chain connects TRBV7-8 to TRBJ1-5, with D possibly TRBD1 on 6 matching bases. Trimming left V 4 bases short and J 0 bases short, with 16 bases between. The CDR3 has 17 residues. Looked up from germline, CDR1 is SGHVS and CDR2 is FQNEAQ. CDR3 sequence reads: CASSSTPQGHSNQPQHF. Written as DNA, the CDR3 is TGTGCCAGCAGCTCAACCCCGCAGGGGCATAGCAATCAGCCCCAGCATTTT.

This clone was observed a single time. The V call is TRBV6-5, the J call TRBJ1-6; no clear D. V was pared by 4 bases and J by 7 bases, with 14 bases between. Germline lookup yields CDR1 MNHEY and CDR2 SVGAGI. This CDR3 is 15 amino acids long. The CDR3 DNA reads TGTGCCAGCAGTTTGAGAGAGTGGGCAAATTCACCCCTCCACTTT. Protein product: CASSLREWANSPLHF.

The chain links TRBV23-1 to TRBJ2-3, with TRBD2 matching over 12 bases. TRBV23-1 has ORF status, its function being uncertain. With V trimmed by 6 bases and J by 2 bases, 3 bases remained unmatched. This CDR3 spans 15 amino acids. The CDR3 sequence: CASRLAGGDTDTQYF. Written as DNA, the CDR3 is TGCGCCAGCAGACTAGCGGGGGGAGACACAGATACGCAGTATTTT.

The chain is built from TRBV29-1 and TRBJ2-5, with D perhaps given as TRBD1 or TRBD2 (6 bases each). This CDR3 has 14 amino acids. V was clipped by 6 bases and J by 5 bases, with 19 bases between them. Per the germline V gene, CDR1 is SQVTM and CDR2 is ANQGSEA. CDR3: CSVGGGSRVETQYF. The CDR3 region has the DNA TGCAGCGTCGGAGGGGGTTCGAGGGTGGAGACCCAGTACTTC.

This chain uses TRBV5-1 with TRBJ2-5; 8 nucleotides agree with TRBD1. V was clipped by 3 bases and J by 4 bases; unmatched bases: 8. Germline CDR1 reads SGHRS; CDR2 reads YFSETQ. This CDR3 contains 15 residues. As DNA, the CDR3 is TGCGCCAGCAGCTCTAGGACAGGGTCTCGAGAGACCCAGTACTTC. This translates into CASSSRTGSRETQYF. The variable domain in full, completed from reference TRBV5-1 and TRBJ2-5, reads KAGVTQTPRYLIKTRGQQVTLSCSPISGHRSVSWYQQTPGQGLQFLFEYFSETQRNKGNFPGRFSGRQFSNSRSEMNVSTLELGDSALYLCASSSRTGSRETQYFGPGTRLLVL.

This clone was seen only once. The chain carries TRBV5-1 and TRBJ2-2; no clear D gene. Deletions cut 1 base from V and 6 bases from J, with 10 bases between. Germline CDR1 SGHRS, CDR2 YFSETQ. This CDR3 has 14 residues. CDR3 sequence (DNA): TGCGCCAGCAGCTTGAATCTGCCGGCCGGGGAGCTGTTTTTT. Amino acid sequence: CASSLNLPAGELFF.

J is TRBJ1-2 and V is TRBV7-9, with D unresolved. V gave up 8 bases and J gave up 2 bases, with 12 bases separating them. The CDR3 loop spans 13 amino acids. The germline V gene has CDR1 SEHNR and CDR2 FQNEAQ (reference sequence). The CDR3 here is CASGRAENYGYTF. The CDR3 region has the DNA TGTGCCAGCGGTCGGGCGGAGAACTATGGCTACACCTTC.

The chain couples TRBV5-1 to TRBJ1-6; TRBD1 agrees at 9 bases. The V segment lost 0 bases and the J segment 9 bases; nucleotides outside the gene matches: 4. The V gene's germline CDR1 is SGHRS and CDR2 YFSETQ. This CDR3 has 15 amino acids. The CDR3 reads CASSLVTGGISPLHF. As DNA, the CDR3 is TGCGCCAGCAGCTTGGTAACAGGGGGCATTTCACCCCTCCACTTT.

The V and J genes are TRBV14 and TRBJ2-1, with D possibly being TRBD2 (7 bases). The germline V and J ends were trimmed by 0 bases and 6 bases, with 18 bases remaining between them. CDR3 length equals 17 residues. The germline gives CDR1 SGHDN, CDR2 FVKESK. This CDR3 reads CASSQDLAPRGGNEQFF. The DNA of the CDR3 is TGTGCCAGCAGCCAAGATCTCGCGCCGAGGGGGGGCAATGAGCAGTTCTTC.

This clone appeared once. This chain uses TRBV27 with TRBJ2-7; D ambiguous. This CDR3 has 15 residues. V gave up 1 base and J gave up 6 bases, with 16 bases separating them. Germline V gene sequence: CDR1 MNHEY, CDR2 SMNVEV (reference sequence). The DNA for the CDR3 is TGTGCCAGCAGTTTATTGTTGGCCAGTATCTCCGAGCAGTACTTC. Amino acids: CASSLLLASISEQYF.

Written as DNA, the CDR3 is TGTGCCAGCAGCCAGACAGACGCCGCTAGCGACGATACGCAGTATTTT. It encodes CASSQTDAASDDTQYF. V and J are TRBV14 and TRBJ2-3; weak D call: TRBD2 (6 bases). V was clipped by 3 bases and J by 6 bases, with 19 bases between them. CDR3 size: 16 residues. Germline CDR1 and CDR2: SGHDN and FVKESK.

The rearrangement links TRBV2 to TRBJ2-3; the D call may be TRBD1 or TRBD2 (5 bases each). Germline V CDR1 and CDR2: SNHLY, FYNNEI. This CDR3 has 15 amino acids. Trimming pared 3 bases from V and 6 bases from J, leaving 16 bases between. CDR3 DNA: TGTGCCAGCAGTGACCCGGGGCGCCAGGGTGATACGCAGTATTTT. Translating it yields CASSDPGRQGDTQYF.

The rearrangement links TRBV2 to TRBJ2-7, with 9 bases lining up with TRBD2. The CDR3 sequence is 17 residues long. Germline loops: CDR1 SNHLY, CDR2 FYNNEI. V was clipped by 5 bases and J by 3 bases; unmatched bases: 14. The CDR3 protein is CASSLLEFSGRHYEQYF. The CDR3 coding sequence is TGTGCCAGCAGTCTACTTGAATTTAGCGGGAGACACTACGAGCAGTACTTC.

J is TRBJ2-5 and V is TRBV30, with TRBD1 matching 9 bases. The ends lost 5 bases at V and 2 bases at J; junction bases unmatched: 9. There are 15 residues in the CDR3. Germline CDR1 and CDR2: GTSNPN and SVGIG (reference sequence). The CDR3 loop reads CAWAGRGQGQETQYF. The CDR3, as DNA: TGTGCCTGGGCCGGTAGGGGACAGGGTCAAGAGACCCAGTACTTC.

Only one count was recorded for this clone. V gene TRBV9 combines with J gene TRBJ1-6; D might be TRBD1 (5 bases). Looked up from germline, CDR1 is SGDLS and CDR2 is YYNGEE. Trimming removed 4 bases from V and 6 bases from J, with 17 bases in between. The CDR3 length is 16 residues. The CDR3 spells CASSPRGSLFNSPLHF. In DNA form, the CDR3 reads TGTGCCAGCAGCCCCCGGGGCAGCCTGTTTAATTCACCCCTCCACTTT.

The rearrangement uses TRBV19 and TRBJ1-1; D is ambiguous. CDR1 is LNHDA, CDR2 SQIVND, per germline (reference sequence). Between the trimmed V and J ends, which lost 6 bases and 1 base, there was a span of 12 bases. The CDR3 spans 14 residues. CDR3 in amino acids: CASRGRPENTEAFF. The CDR3 region has the DNA TGTGCCAGTAGGGGCCGACCTGAGAACACTGAAGCTTTCTTT.

V is TRBV11-2 and J is TRBJ2-3; D is perhaps TRBD2 (5 bases). Trimming removed 1 base from V and 4 bases from J, with 15 bases in between. The CDR3 has 16 residues. Per germline, CDR1 SGHAT and CDR2 FQNNGV. CDR3 amino acids: CASSLVTTGGADTQYF. The CDR3 bases are TGTGCCAGCAGCTTAGTCACGACCGGAGGAGCAGATACGCAGTATTTT.

The chain employs TRBV19 and TRBJ2-7; 8 bases are a match to TRBD1. V shed 9 bases and J 2 bases; nucleotides not matched to a gene: 9. This CDR3 contains 14 residues. Germline CDR1 reads LNHDA; CDR2 reads SQIVND (reference sequence). CDR3 bases: TGTGCCAGGCCCCCGCCCAGGGGGCCCTACGAGCAGTACTTC. Protein product: CARPPPRGPYEQYF.

The J gene is TRBJ2-1, the V gene TRBV19; tentatively, D is TRBD2 (7 bases). Germline values: CDR1 LNHDA, CDR2 SQIVND (reference sequence). The CDR3 contains 15 residues. V was pared by 6 bases and J by 4 bases, with 16 bases between. CDR3 bases: TGTGCCAGTAGCGGGGGGCCGAACATTTACAATGAGCAGTTCTTC. Translation: CASSGGPNIYNEQFF.

The chain has TRBV30 and TRBJ1-4, with D possibly matching TRBD1 (6 bases). Per the germline V gene, CDR1 is GTSNPN and CDR2 is SVGIG (reference sequence). The CDR3 is made up of 14 amino acids. Trimming removed 4 bases at V and 7 bases at J, with 16 bases between. DNA of the CDR3: TGTGCCTGGATAAATGGGGGCGAGGGTGAAAAACTGTTTTTT. Translation: CAWINGGEGEKLFF.

By share of the sample, this clone is medium-sized (0.01 to 0.1%). The chain recombines TRBV6-4 with TRBJ1-2, with a possible D match to TRBD1 (6 bases). CDR1 is MRHNA and CDR2 is SNTAGT in the germline V gene. Deletions cut 2 bases from V and 8 bases from J, with 18 bases between. The length of the CDR3 is 15 residues. The CDR3: CASSDTPQGLGGYTF. CDR3 coding DNA: TGTGCCAGCAGTGACACCCCACAGGGCCTCGGGGGCTACACCTTC.

This chain uses TRBV7-2 with TRBJ1-2, with a weak D call TRBD1 (6 bases). V was shortened by 5 bases and J by 4 bases, with 20 bases between the two germline ends. The length of the CDR3 is 16 residues. Germline CDR1 reads SGHTA; CDR2 reads FQGNSA. The CDR3 reads CASSLRGGGHGYGYTF. CDR3 DNA: TGTGCCAGCAGCCTCAGGGGAGGGGGTCATGGCTATGGCTACACCTTC.

The chain carries TRBV10-3 and TRBJ2-1; 9 positions agree with TRBD1. Looked up from germline, CDR1 is ENHRY and CDR2 is SYGVKD. There are 15 residues in the CDR3. The junction had 8 bases not matched to a gene; V was cut back by 2 bases and J by 9 bases. CDR3 protein: CAISEGDRARGEQFF. DNA of the CDR3: TGTGCCATCAGTGAGGGGGACAGGGCAAGGGGTGAGCAGTTCTTC.

In DNA form, the CDR3 reads TGTGCCAGTAGACTAGCGGGAGGACGGGAGCAGTACTTC. It translates to CASRLAGGREQYF. The chain carries TRBV19 and TRBJ2-7, with TRBD2 matching over 12 bases. The CDR3 contains 13 residues. Germline V gene lookup returns CDR1 LNHDA and CDR2 SQIVND (reference sequence). The trim removed 6 bases at V and 7 bases at J, leaving 4 bases unmatched.

This chain links TRBV5-1 with TRBJ1-2; TRBD1 matches 7 bases. CDR3 length: 15 amino acids. V lost 0 bases to trimming and J lost 4 bases; unmatched junction nucleotides: 6. Germline V gives CDR1 SGHRS, CDR2 YFSETQ. CDR3 sequence reads: CASSLDPGGLYGYTF. DNA of the CDR3: TGCGCCAGCAGCTTGGATCCAGGGGGGCTCTATGGCTACACCTTC.

The chain links TRBV9 to TRBJ1-1; TRBD1 might be the D (6 bases). This CDR3 has 14 residues. V shed 4 bases and J shed 0 bases, with 10 bases lying between them. Germline V gene lookup returns CDR1 SGDLS and CDR2 YYNGEE. CDR3 nucleotide sequence: TGTGCCAGCAGCACAGGGTTGATGAACACTGAAGCTTTCTTT. Its protein product is CASSTGLMNTEAFF. Full variable domain (outside the CDR3, taken from reference TRBV9 and TRBJ1-1): DSGVTQTPKHLITATGQRVTLRCSPRSGDLSVYWYQQSLDQGLQFLIQYYNGEERAKGNILERFSAQQFPDLHSELNLSSLELGDSALYFCASSTGLMNTEAFFGQGTRLTVV.

This clone appeared once. This chain connects TRBV28 to TRBJ2-2; 7 bases agree with TRBD1. The CDR3 loop spans 15 amino acids. V dropped 5 bases and J dropped 3; count of bases not matched to a gene: 6. Looked up from germline, CDR1 is MDHEN and CDR2 is SYDVKM. The DNA of the CDR3 is TGTGCCAGCAGTGGTCTGACAGGGTACACCGGGGAGCTGTTTTTT. The encoded protein is CASSGLTGYTGELFF.

Written as DNA, the CDR3 is TGCGCCAGCAGCCACCCGGTGGGGGGACAGGGGAACTATGGCTACACCTTC. Translating gives CASSHPVGGQGNYGYTF. The chain uses TRBV4-1 and TRBJ1-2; TRBD1 matches at 10 bases. The CDR3 is 17 amino acids. Losses at the gene ends were 3 bases for V and 2 bases for J; bases not matched to a gene: 9. Per germline, CDR1 MGHRA and CDR2 YSYEKL.

The chain recombines TRBV18 with TRBJ1-4; a possible D gene is TRBD1 (5 bases). The V gene's germline CDR1 is KGHSH and CDR2 LQKENI. V was shortened by 0 bases and J by 5 bases, with 7 bases between the two germline ends. The CDR3 sequence is 14 residues long. CDR3 DNA: TGTGCCAGCTCACCACCGGGGGGAAATGAAAAACTGTTTTTT. Protein product: CASSPPGGNEKLFF.

The rearrangement links TRBV27 to TRBJ2-5, with 10 bases matching TRBD2. V gave up 6 bases and J gave up 4 bases; unmatched junction bases: 2. Per germline, CDR1 MNHEY and CDR2 SMNVEV (reference sequence). This CDR3 comprises 13 residues. This CDR3 reads CASRLAGRETQYF. The CDR3 DNA follows: TGTGCCAGCAGACTAGCGGGACGAGAGACCCAGTACTTC.

The chain is built from TRBV19 and TRBJ2-7; D call uncertain. V dropped 10 bases and J dropped 6 bases, with 16 bases sitting between them. CDR3 length: 12 residues. The germline gives CDR1 LNHDA, CDR2 SQIVND (reference sequence). The CDR3: CATGPRNGEQYF. The CDR3, as DNA: TGTGCCACCGGGCCCAGGAACGGCGAGCAGTACTTC. The variable domain in full, completed from reference TRBV19 and TRBJ2-7, reads DGGITQSPKYLFRKEGQNVTLSCEQNLNHDAMYWYRQDPGQGLRLIYYSQIVNDFQKGDIAEGYSVSREKKESFPLTVTSAQKNPTAFYLCATGPRNGEQYFGPGTRLTVT.

The chain recombines TRBV3-1 (or the pseudogene TRBV3-2) with TRBJ1-1; D gene uncertain. The CDR3 spans 14 residues. Looked up from germline, CDR1 is LGHDT and CDR2 is YNNKEL (reference sequence). V was cut by 3 bases and J by 1 base, with 9 bases left in between. CDR3 amino acids: CASSQPRGNTEAFF. CDR3 sequence (DNA): TGTGCCAGCAGCCAGCCCCGTGGGAACACTGAAGCTTTCTTT.